The sample holds many counts of the clone carrying this T cell receptor (beta chain). No antigen is known for it. MiXCR, run by TCRdb on the 5' RACE reads, gives a single entry per CDR3 protein. The sample records a few hundred thousand distinct CDR3 sequences, 20% to 25% being singletons. The CDR3 contains 15 residues. Germline CDR1 and CDR2: SQVTM and ANQGSEA. The V and J ends lost 0 bases and 7 bases, in that order; junction bases with no gene match: 6. This record comes from a study of CD8 T cells in ankylosing spondylitis. Broader study findings: Before this, some motif variants had been reported in reactive arthritis synovial fluid and blood. Ankylosing spondylitis blood appeared to carry a characteristic TCR beta motif of roughly eight highly homologous variants.

V usage is TRBV29-1 and J usage is TRBJ2-1; 10 bases are a match to TRBD2. This receptor was identified in a male donor with ankylosing spondylitis. Specimen: blood, either unsorted or a sorted T cell fraction (not recorded which). DNA for the CDR3: TGCAGCGTTGAAGATCCTAGCGGGAGTGAGAATGAGCAGTTCTTC. Translation gives CSVEDPSGSENEQFF.